These 24 T cell receptor beta chains originate from one sample sequenced in a study of regulatory dendritic cells for organ transplantation. Clones were read by immunoSEQ multiplex PCR, and TCRdb kept only the in-frame ones, dropping some. The repertoire includes 25,000 to 35,000 clones, roughly four fifths of them detected once, and around 0.093% sits in the top ten. Material for sequencing was naive CD4+ T cells from blood. Subset described: CD45RA+ naive T cells. These receptors were collected from a human donor in good health.

The V gene is TRBV7-9, the J gene TRBJ2-7, with 8 nucleotides matching TRBD1. Germline values: CDR1 SEHNR, CDR2 FQNEAQ (reference sequence). The J segment lost 4 bases and the V segment lost 5 bases, leaving 10 bases of the junction unmatched. The length of the CDR3 is 15 residues. The CDR3 coding sequence is TGTGCCAGCAGCCGAGGACAGGGAGATCGGTACGAGCAGTACTTC. Protein: CASSRGQGDRYEQYF.

This sequence joins TRBV5-1 and TRBJ2-5; D is possibly TRBD1 (5 bases). V was clipped by 4 bases and J by 5 bases, with 9 bases between them. The CDR3 sequence is 12 residues long. Germline CDR1 is SGHRS and CDR2 is YFSETQ. CDR3 nucleotide sequence: TGCGCCAGCAGCCCCCCAGGGGAGACCCAGTACTTC. This gives the protein CASSPPGETQYF.

The chain uses TRBV9 and TRBJ1-4, with 10 positions matching TRBD1. CDR1 SGDLS and CDR2 YYNGEE come from the germline V gene. This CDR3 contains 15 residues. The junction had 3 bases not matched to a gene; V was cut back by 2 bases and J by 5 bases. The CDR3 here is CASSVRTGGNEKLFF. In DNA form, the CDR3 reads TGTGCCAGCAGCGTTAGGACAGGGGGAAATGAAAAACTGTTTTTT.

The chain recombines TRBV7-8 with TRBJ2-5; D is unclear. CDR3 length equals 13 residues. The germline V gene encodes CDR1 SGHVS and CDR2 FQNEAQ. The V and J ends lost 5 bases and 5 bases respectively, with 12 bases between them. The CDR3 protein is CASSTAVVETQYF. In DNA form, the CDR3 reads TGTGCCAGCAGCACCGCGGTGGTGGAGACCCAGTACTTC. Full variable domain (missing parts from reference TRBV7-8 and TRBJ2-5): GAGVSQSPRYKVAKRGQDVALRCDPISGHVSLFWYQQALGQGPEFLTYFQNEAQLDKSGLPSDRFFAERPEGSVSTLKIQRTQQEDSAVYLCASSTAVVETQYFGPGTRLLVL.

This clone was observed a handful of times. The chain carries TRBV6-5 and TRBJ1-2, with D perhaps TRBD1 (6 bases). Germline loops: CDR1 MNHEY, CDR2 SVGAGI. This CDR3 spans 13 amino acids. The ends were cut back, 8 bases at V and 2 bases at J, with 12 bases in the middle. CDR3: CASRRGQNYGYTF. The DNA of the CDR3 is TGTGCCAGCCGGCGTGGACAGAACTATGGCTACACCTTC.

The CDR3 sequence is CASRRDRGRGGNTIYF. CDR3 nucleotide sequence: TGCGCCAGCAGACGGGACAGGGGGCGAGGTGGAAACACCATATATTTT. The rearrangement links TRBV4-1 to TRBJ1-3; 12 nucleotides match TRBD1. Germline trimming cut 6 bases from V and 3 bases from J; bases unmatched to any gene: 6. CDR3 size: 16 residues. Germline V CDR1 and CDR2: MGHRA, YSYEKL.

The gene calls are TRBV15 and TRBJ1-5; no reliable D call. Trimming stripped 6 bases from V and 0 bases from J, with 6 bases between. Germline assignment: CDR1 LNHNV and CDR2 YYDKDF (reference sequence). This CDR3 is built from 13 residues. DNA for the CDR3: TGTGCCACCAGGAGGGATAGCAATCAGCCCCAGCATTTT. It specifies CATRRDSNQPQHF.

CDR3 in DNA: TGCGCCAGCAGCTGGGGGGCCGGGACAGGGGTATACAATGAGCAGTTCTTC. Translating gives CASSWGAGTGVYNEQFF. The V call is TRBV5-1, the J call TRBJ2-1, with 10 positions matching TRBD1. V trimming: 3 bases; J trimming: 4 bases; junction bases outside the gene matches: 10. Germline V gene lookup returns CDR1 SGHRS and CDR2 YFSETQ. The CDR3 consists of 17 residues.

V is TRBV2 and J is TRBJ1-2; 7 positions match TRBD1. Germline values: CDR1 SNHLY, CDR2 FYNNEI. This CDR3 has 16 residues. Trimming cost V 1 base and J 4 bases; bases outside gene matches: 9. CDR3 DNA sequence: TGTGCCAGCAGTGAAGGAAGAGCAGGGGGTGGCTATGGCTACACCTTC. It specifies CASSEGRAGGGYGYTF.

V usage is TRBV4-3 and J usage is TRBJ1-5; D gene unclear. CDR1 LGHNA and CDR2 YSLEER come from the germline V gene. Trimming shortened V by 0 bases and J by 4 bases, and 7 bases separated the two germline ends. The CDR3 is 14 residues long. CDR3 bases: TGCGCCAGCAGCCAAGAGGCGGGGAATCAGCCCCAGCATTTT. Residues: CASSQEAGNQPQHF.

The chain uses TRBV6-6 and TRBJ2-1; TRBD1 might be the D (6 bases). Looked up from germline, CDR1 is MNHNY and CDR2 is SVGAGI (reference sequence). Trimming removed 4 bases at V and 5 bases at J, with 12 bases between. CDR3 length: 14 residues. In DNA, the CDR3 is TGTGCCAGCAGTTTTCAACAGGGCAACAATGAGCAGTTCTTC. It codes for CASSFQQGNNEQFF.

This chain connects TRBV7-2 to TRBJ1-3; unclear D gene. CDR3 length equals 15 residues. Trimming took 5 bases from V and 0 from J, leaving 11 bases between them. The V gene's germline CDR1 is SGHTA and CDR2 FQGNSA. This CDR3 reads CASSRDGGSGNTIYF. As DNA, the CDR3 is TGTGCCAGCAGCCGCGACGGAGGCTCTGGAAACACCATATATTTT.

The CDR3 loop is CSVTTGTANQETQYF. The CDR3 coding sequence is TGCAGCGTAACTACCGGGACAGCTAATCAAGAGACCCAGTACTTC. The J gene is TRBJ2-5, the V gene TRBV29-1; 7 bases align to TRBD1. Germline V gene sequence: CDR1 SQVTM, CDR2 ANQGSEA. This CDR3 has 15 residues. The ends lost 6 bases at V and 2 bases at J; junction bases unmatched: 12. The full variable domain, its missing parts supplied by reference TRBV29-1 and TRBJ2-5, is SAVISQKPSRDICQRGTSLTIQCQVDSQVTMMFWYRQQPGQSLTLIATANQGSEATYESGFVIDKFPISRPNLTFSTLTVSNMSPEDSSIYLCSVTTGTANQETQYFGPGTRLLVL.

A word on this clone: A read error may produce the germline difference seen at one junction end. Additional DNA sequences in this sample encode the identical CDR3. This chain connects TRBV5-4 to TRBJ1-6; weak D call: TRBD1 (6 bases). The CDR3 contains 15 residues. Germline lookup yields CDR1 SGHNT and CDR2 YYREEE (reference sequence). CDR3 sequence: CASSLETGKASPLHF. Written as DNA, the CDR3 is TGTGCCAGTAGCTTGGAAACAGGGAAGGCTTCACCCCTCCACTTT.

The chain employs TRBV9 and TRBJ2-2; D unresolved. This CDR3 spans 13 amino acids. V was shortened by 0 bases and J by 6 bases, with 6 bases between the two germline ends. Germline lookup yields CDR1 SGDLS and CDR2 YYNGEE. The CDR3 sequence is CASSVVEAGELFF. The CDR3 nucleotides are TGTGCCAGCAGCGTAGTCGAGGCCGGGGAGCTGTTTTTT.

The rearrangement uses TRBV19 and TRBJ1-5, with D possibly being TRBD1 (5 bases). CDR1 is LNHDA, CDR2 SQIVND, per germline (reference sequence). V was cut by 5 bases and J by 7 bases, with 12 bases left in between. The CDR3 is 13 residues long. CDR3 nucleotides: TGTGCCAGTAGTGTCCAGGGTGGCCAGCCCCAGCATTTT. Encoded protein: CASSVQGGQPQHF. Together with reference TRBV19 and TRBJ1-5, the CDR3 gives the full variable domain: DGGITQSPKYLFRKEGQNVTLSCEQNLNHDAMYWYRQDPGQGLRLIYYSQIVNDFQKGDIAEGYSVSREKKESFPLTVTSAQKNPTAFYLCASSVQGGQPQHFGDGTRLSIL.

This clone has a single count. This chain uses TRBV9 with TRBJ2-2; 8 nucleotides line up with TRBD1. The CDR3 length is 15 residues. The germline CDR1 and CDR2 sequences are SGDLS and YYNGEE. The trim removed 4 bases at V and 4 bases at J, leaving 6 bases unmatched. CDR3 protein: CASSLGQGGTGELFF. Here the CDR3 DNA reads TGTGCCAGCAGCCTCGGACAGGGCGGCACCGGGGAGCTGTTTTTT.

The chain uses TRBV5-6 and TRBJ2-7; tentative D call: TRBD2 (5 bases). Trimming left V 2 bases short and J 1 base short, with 7 bases between. This CDR3 comprises 13 residues. Germline V CDR1 and CDR2: SGHDT, YYEEEE. CDR3 coding DNA: TGTGCCAGCAGCTTCAGCGGTTCCTACGAGCAGTACTTC. It specifies CASSFSGSYEQYF.

This clone has more than one count but fewer than ten. V and J are TRBV5-4 and TRBJ2-7, with D perhaps matching TRBD1 (6 bases). The CDR3 sequence is 13 residues long. The germline V gene encodes CDR1 SGHNT and CDR2 YYREEE (reference sequence). Trimming removed 3 bases from V and 4 bases from J, with 11 bases in between. The CDR3 loop is CASSSGHPYEQYF. The CDR3 DNA sequence: TGTGCCAGCAGCTCGGGACATCCTTACGAGCAGTACTTC.

This chain connects TRBV5-1 to TRBJ2-3, with 12 positions matching TRBD2. CDR1 is SGHRS, CDR2 YFSETQ, per germline. The V gene end was trimmed by 4 bases and the J gene end by 3 bases; junction bases not matched to a gene: 6. This CDR3 comprises 16 residues. DNA for the CDR3: TGCGCCAGCAGCACCGGACTAGCGGGAATAACAGATACGCAGTATTTT. Amino acid sequence: CASSTGLAGITDTQYF.

The rearrangement uses TRBV19 and TRBJ1-1; no firm D call. Germline lookup yields CDR1 LNHDA and CDR2 SQIVND (reference sequence). This CDR3 spans 11 amino acids. V lost 4 bases and J 3 bases, leaving 3 bases between the germline ends. The CDR3: CASSTYTEAFF. CDR3 nucleotide sequence: TGTGCCAGTAGTACGTACACTGAAGCTTTCTTT.

V usage is TRBV5-6 and J usage is TRBJ1-1; perhaps TRBD1 as D (5 bases). This CDR3 has 13 amino acids. The ends were cut back, 2 bases at V and 4 bases at J, with 9 bases in the middle. Germline CDR1 SGHDT, CDR2 YYEEEE. The chain's CDR3 is CASSFGHFTEAFF. In DNA form, the CDR3 reads TGTGCCAGCAGCTTCGGACATTTCACTGAAGCTTTCTTT. Variable domain in full (rest from reference TRBV5-6 and TRBJ1-1): DAGVTQSPTHLIKTRGQQVTLRCSPKSGHDTVSWYQQALGQGPQFIFQYYEEEERQRGNFPDRFSGHQFPNYSSELNVNALLLGDSALYLCASSFGHFTEAFFGQGTRLTVV.

The chain couples TRBV27 to TRBJ1-5, with 7 nucleotides matching TRBD1. CDR1 MNHEY and CDR2 SMNVEV come from the germline V gene (reference sequence). With V trimmed by 4 bases and J by 6 bases, 6 bases remained unmatched. This CDR3 is 14 amino acids long. CDR3 amino acids: CASSSGTAFQPQHF. The CDR3 bases are TGTGCCAGCAGTTCTGGGACAGCTTTTCAGCCCCAGCATTTT.

In this sample, this clone turned up a few times. The chain employs TRBV6-5 and TRBJ2-1; a weak D match, TRBD2 (6 bases). The CDR3 contains 13 residues. In germline, CDR1 is MNHEY, CDR2 SVGAGI. The germline V and J ends were trimmed by 7 bases and 15 bases, with 22 bases remaining between them. CDR3 amino acids: CASTPGGGTIWFF. In DNA, the CDR3 is TGTGCCAGCACCCCCGGGGGTGGTACAATTTGGTTCTTC.